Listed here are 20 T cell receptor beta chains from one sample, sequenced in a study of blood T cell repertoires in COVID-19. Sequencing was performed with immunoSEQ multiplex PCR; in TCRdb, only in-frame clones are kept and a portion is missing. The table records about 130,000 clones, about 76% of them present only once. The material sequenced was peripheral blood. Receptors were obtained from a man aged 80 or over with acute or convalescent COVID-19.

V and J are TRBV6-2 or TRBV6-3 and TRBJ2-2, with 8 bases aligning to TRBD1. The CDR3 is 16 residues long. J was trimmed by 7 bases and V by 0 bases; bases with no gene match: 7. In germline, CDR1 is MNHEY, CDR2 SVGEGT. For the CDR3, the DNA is TGTGCCAGCAGTTACTCGGCAGGGGGCCTTGGCGGGGAGCTGTTTTTT. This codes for CASSYSAGGLGGELFF.

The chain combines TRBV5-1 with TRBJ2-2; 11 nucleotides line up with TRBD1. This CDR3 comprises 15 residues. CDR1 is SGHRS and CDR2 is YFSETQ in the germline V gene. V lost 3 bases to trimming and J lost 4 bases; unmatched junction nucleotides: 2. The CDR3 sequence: CASSYGQGATGELFF. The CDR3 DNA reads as TGCGCCAGCAGCTACGGACAGGGGGCCACCGGGGAGCTGTTTTTT.

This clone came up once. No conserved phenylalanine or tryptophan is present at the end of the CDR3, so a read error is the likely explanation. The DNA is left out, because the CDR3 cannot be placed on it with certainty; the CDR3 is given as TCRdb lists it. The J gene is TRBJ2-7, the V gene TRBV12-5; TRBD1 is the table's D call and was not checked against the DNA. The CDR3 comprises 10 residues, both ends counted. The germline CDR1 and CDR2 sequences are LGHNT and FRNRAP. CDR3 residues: CARGGDRSFI.

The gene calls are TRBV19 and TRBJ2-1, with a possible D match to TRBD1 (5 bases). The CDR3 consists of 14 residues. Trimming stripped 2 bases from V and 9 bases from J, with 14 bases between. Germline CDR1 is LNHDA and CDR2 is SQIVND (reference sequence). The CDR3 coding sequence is TGTGCCAGTAGTATACAGGCAGGGCAATTTGAGCAGTTCTTC. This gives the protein CASSIQAGQFEQFF. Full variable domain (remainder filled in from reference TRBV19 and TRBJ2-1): DGGITQSPKYLFRKEGQNVTLSCEQNLNHDAMYWYRQDPGQGLRLIYYSQIVNDFQKGDIAEGYSVSREKKESFPLTVTSAQKNPTAFYLCASSIQAGQFEQFFGPGTRLTVL.

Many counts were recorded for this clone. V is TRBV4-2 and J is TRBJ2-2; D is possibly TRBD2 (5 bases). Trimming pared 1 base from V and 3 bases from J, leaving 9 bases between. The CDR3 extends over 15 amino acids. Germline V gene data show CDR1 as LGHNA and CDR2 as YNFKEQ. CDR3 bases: TGTGCCAGCAGCCAAGTGTCAGCGGACACCGGGGAGCTGTTTTTT. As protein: CASSQVSADTGELFF.

The CDR3 DNA is TGTGCTAGTGGTTTGTCGGTCTCCCCTTCTCGTCTCTATGGCTACACCTTC. Amino acid sequence: CASGLSVSPSRLYGYTF. The V gene is TRBV12-5, the J gene TRBJ1-2; D gene unclear. V lost 2 bases and J 4 bases, leaving 20 bases between the germline ends. This CDR3 has 17 amino acids. Germline V gene data show CDR1 as LGHNT and CDR2 as FRNRAP.

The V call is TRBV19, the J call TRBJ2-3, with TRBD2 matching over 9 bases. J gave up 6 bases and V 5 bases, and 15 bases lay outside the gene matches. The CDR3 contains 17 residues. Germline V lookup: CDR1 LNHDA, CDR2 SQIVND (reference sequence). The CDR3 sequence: CASSVKGSGGFMDTQYF. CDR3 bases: TGTGCCAGTAGTGTGAAGGGTAGCGGGGGTTTCATGGATACGCAGTATTTT. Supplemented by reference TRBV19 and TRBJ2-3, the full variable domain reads DGGITQSPKYLFRKEGQNVTLSCEQNLNHDAMYWYRQDPGQGLRLIYYSQIVNDFQKGDIAEGYSVSREKKESFPLTVTSAQKNPTAFYLCASSVKGSGGFMDTQYFGPGTRLTVL.

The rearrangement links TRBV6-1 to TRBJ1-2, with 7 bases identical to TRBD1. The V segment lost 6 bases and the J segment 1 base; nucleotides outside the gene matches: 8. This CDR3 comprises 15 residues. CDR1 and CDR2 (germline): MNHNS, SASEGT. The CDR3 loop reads CASSGPDRNNYGYTF. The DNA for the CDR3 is TGTGCCAGCAGCGGCCCGGACAGGAATAACTATGGCTACACCTTC.

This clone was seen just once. Here the CDR3 reads CASSLEASRGTDTQYF. The CDR3 DNA is TGTGCCAGCAGCTTAGAAGCGTCTCGGGGCACAGATACGCAGTATTTT. V usage is TRBV7-8 and J usage is TRBJ2-3; D not resolved. V shed 1 base and J shed 1 base, with 12 bases lying between them. CDR3 size: 16 residues. CDR1 is SGHVS and CDR2 is FQNEAQ in the germline V gene.

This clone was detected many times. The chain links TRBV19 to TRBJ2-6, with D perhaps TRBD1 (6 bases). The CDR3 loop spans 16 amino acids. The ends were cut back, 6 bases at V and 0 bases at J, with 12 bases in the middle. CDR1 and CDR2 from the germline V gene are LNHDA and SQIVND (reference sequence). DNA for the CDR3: TGTGCCAGTAGGGACAGTGGACGCTCTGGGGCCAACGTCCTGACTTTC. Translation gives CASRDSGRSGANVLTF.

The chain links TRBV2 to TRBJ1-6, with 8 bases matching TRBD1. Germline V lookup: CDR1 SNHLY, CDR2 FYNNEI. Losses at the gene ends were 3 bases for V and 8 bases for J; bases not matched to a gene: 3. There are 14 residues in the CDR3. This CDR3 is CASSDQGAYSPLHF. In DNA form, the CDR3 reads TGTGCCAGCAGTGACCAGGGGGCATATTCACCCCTCCACTTT. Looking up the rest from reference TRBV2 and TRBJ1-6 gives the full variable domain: EPEVTQTPSHQVTQMGQEVILRCVPISNHLYFYWYRQILGQKVEFLVSFYNNEISEKSEIFDDQFSVERPDGSNFTLKIRSTKLEDSAMYFCASSDQGAYSPLHFGNGTRLTVT.

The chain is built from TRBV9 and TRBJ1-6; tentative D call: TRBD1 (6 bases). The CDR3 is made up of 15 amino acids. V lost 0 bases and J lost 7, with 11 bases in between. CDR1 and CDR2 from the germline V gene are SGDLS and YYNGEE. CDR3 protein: CASSVGPGVNSPLHF. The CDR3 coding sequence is TGTGCCAGCAGCGTAGGACCAGGGGTCAATTCACCCCTCCACTTT.

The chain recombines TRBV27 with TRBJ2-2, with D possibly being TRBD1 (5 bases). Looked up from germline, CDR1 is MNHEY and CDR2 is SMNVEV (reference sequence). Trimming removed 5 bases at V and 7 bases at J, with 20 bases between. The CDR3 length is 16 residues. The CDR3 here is CASSPLDRFTSGELFF. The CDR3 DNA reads TGTGCCAGCAGTCCCCTCGACAGATTCACGAGCGGGGAGCTGTTTTTT.

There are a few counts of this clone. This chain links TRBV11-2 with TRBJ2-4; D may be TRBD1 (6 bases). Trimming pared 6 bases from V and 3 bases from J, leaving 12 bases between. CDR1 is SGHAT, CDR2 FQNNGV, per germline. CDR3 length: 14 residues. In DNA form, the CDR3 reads TGTGCCAGCAGTTCACAGGGAATCAAAAACATTCAGTACTTC. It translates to CASSSQGIKNIQYF.

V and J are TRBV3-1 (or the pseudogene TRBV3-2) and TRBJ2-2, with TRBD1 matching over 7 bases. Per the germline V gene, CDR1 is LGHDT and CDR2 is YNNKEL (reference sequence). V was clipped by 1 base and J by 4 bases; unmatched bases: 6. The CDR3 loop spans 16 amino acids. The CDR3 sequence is CASSQARTGCTGELFF. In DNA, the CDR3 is TGTGCCAGCAGCCAAGCGAGGACAGGATGCACCGGGGAGCTGTTTTTT.

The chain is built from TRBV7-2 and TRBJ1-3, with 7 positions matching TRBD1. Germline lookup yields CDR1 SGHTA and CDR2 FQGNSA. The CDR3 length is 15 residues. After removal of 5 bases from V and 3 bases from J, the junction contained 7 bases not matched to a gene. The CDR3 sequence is CASSPHTGDGNTIYF. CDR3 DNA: TGTGCCAGCAGCCCTCATACAGGGGATGGAAACACCATATATTTT. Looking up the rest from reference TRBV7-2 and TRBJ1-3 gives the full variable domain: GAGVSQSPSNKVTEKGKDVELRCDPISGHTALYWYRQSLGQGLEFLIYFQGNSAPDKSGLPSDRFSAERTGGSVSTLTIQRTQQEDSAVYLCASSPHTGDGNTIYFGEGSWLTVV.

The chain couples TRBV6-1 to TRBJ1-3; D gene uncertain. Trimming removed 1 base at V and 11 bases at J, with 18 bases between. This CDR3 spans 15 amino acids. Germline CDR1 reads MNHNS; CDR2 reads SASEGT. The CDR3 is CASSEVPQHGSPIYF. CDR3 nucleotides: TGTGCCAGCAGTGAAGTGCCGCAGCACGGGAGTCCCATATATTTT.

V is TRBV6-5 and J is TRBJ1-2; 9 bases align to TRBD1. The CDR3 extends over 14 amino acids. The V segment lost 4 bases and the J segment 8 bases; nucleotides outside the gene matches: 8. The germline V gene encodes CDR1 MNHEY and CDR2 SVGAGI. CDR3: CASSLREGQGGYTF. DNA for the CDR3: TGTGCCAGCAGTTTACGAGAGGGACAGGGAGGCTACACCTTC.

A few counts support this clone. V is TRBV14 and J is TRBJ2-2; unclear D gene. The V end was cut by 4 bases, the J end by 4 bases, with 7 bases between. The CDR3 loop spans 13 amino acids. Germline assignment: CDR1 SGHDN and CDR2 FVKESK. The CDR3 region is CASSPLVTGELFF. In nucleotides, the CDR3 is TGTGCCAGCAGCCCCCTCGTCACCGGGGAGCTGTTTTTT. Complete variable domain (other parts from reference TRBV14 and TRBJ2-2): EAGVTQFPSHSVIEKGQTVTLRCDPISGHDNLYWYRRVMGKEIKFLLHFVKESKQDESGMPNNRFLAERTGGTYSTLKVQPAELEDSGVYFCASSPLVTGELFFGEGSRLTVL.

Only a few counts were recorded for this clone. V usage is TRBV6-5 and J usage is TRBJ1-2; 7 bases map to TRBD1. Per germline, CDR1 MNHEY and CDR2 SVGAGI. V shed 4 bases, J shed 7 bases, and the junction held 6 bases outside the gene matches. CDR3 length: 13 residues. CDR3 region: CASSSRQGRGYTF. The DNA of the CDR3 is TGTGCCAGCAGTTCAAGACAGGGTCGTGGCTACACCTTC.